The TCR beta chain described here comes from a study of T cell responses to AZD1222 COVID-19 vaccine. Findings of the study overall: The sample set comprised mostly white British donors with more females, and clonal diversity was possibly underestimated. The number of AZD1222 recipients seropositive at baseline was only five to seven. Following two doses of AZD1222, Spike-specific TCR breadth and depth rose. Reports say nearly half of spike-specific TCRs go after unmutated variant regions.

Sequenced by immunoSEQ multiplex PCR; TCRdb stores in-frame clones only, minus some. In the table there are 95,000 to 150,000 clones, over 85% of which are singletons. About this clone itself: What it binds is not known.

Per germline, CDR1 SGHRS and CDR2 YFSETQ. This CDR3 comprises 13 residues. The germline V and J ends were trimmed by 4 bases and 0 bases, with 7 bases remaining between them. The receptor was derived from an adult in good health. The sample was peripheral blood, taken on day 0 of AZD1222 vaccination. The chain is built from TRBV5-1 and TRBJ1-1; D not resolved. As DNA, the CDR3 is TGCGCCAGCAGCGTTCGGTTGAACACTGAAGCTTTCTTT. This encodes CASSVRLNTEAFF.